The rows below give T cell receptor beta chains drawn from one sample of a study of cytomegalovirus exposure and HLA in healthy donors. This table comes from immunoSEQ multiplex PCR, and its TCRdb copy is limited to in-frame clones, with some not included. The sample carries about 100,000 clones, 80% to 85% recorded once. Input material: PBMCs. These receptor sequences come from a woman in her seventies in good health and CMV-seropositive. CDR3s include the opening cysteine and the closing phenylalanine or tryptophan.

J gene: TRBJ2-7; V gene: TRBV14; CDR3 protein: CASSQTDSQQYF
J gene: TRBJ2-2; V gene: TRBV7-8; CDR3 protein: CASSLARLAGGMNTGELFF
J gene: TRBJ2-5; V gene: TRBV5-1; CDR3 protein: CASRLAGPTQETQYF
J gene: TRBJ2-5; V gene: TRBV30; CDR3 protein: CAWRLAGGGETQYF
J gene: TRBJ2-7; V gene: TRBV2; CDR3 protein: CASSRTGGSYEQYF
J gene: TRBJ1-5; V gene: TRBV27; CDR3 protein: CASSLSGAGGGNQPQHF
J gene: TRBJ2-3; V gene: TRBV25-1; CDR3 protein: CASTGLAGITDTQYF
J gene: TRBJ1-2; V gene: TRBV7-2; CDR3 protein: CASAPRGNYGYTF
J gene: TRBJ2-1; V gene: TRBV7-9; CDR3 protein: CASSPPGTDDNEQFF
J gene: TRBJ2-3; V gene: TRBV7-2; CDR3 protein: CASSLGGVVSDTQYF
J gene: TRBJ1-4; V gene: TRBV30; CDR3 protein: CACEGQGQEKLFF
J gene: TRBJ1-1; V gene: TRBV6-5; CDR3 protein: CASSGFRGSTEAFF
J gene: TRBJ2-6; V gene: TRBV7-8; CDR3 protein: CASSLTGTGLSGANVLTF
J gene: TRBJ1-1; V gene: TRBV27; CDR3 protein: CASSPTGGTEAFF
J gene: TRBJ2-1; V gene: TRBV2; CDR3 protein: CASSEEGTLHNEQFF
J gene: TRBJ1-4; V gene: TRBV30; CDR3 protein: CAWSDFTRVANEKLFF
J gene: TRBJ2-7; V gene: TRBV9; CDR3 protein: CASSVEEWGPYEQYF
J gene: TRBJ1-5; V gene: TRBV6-5; CDR3 protein: CASSSAGGAGQPQHF
J gene: TRBJ1-1; V gene: TRBV27; CDR3 protein: CASGQGRGTEAFF
J gene: TRBJ1-2; V gene: TRBV28; CDR3 protein: CASSLRDRGRGGYTF
J gene: TRBJ2-1; V gene: TRBV4-3; CDR3 protein: CASSQMLGGGHYNEQFF
J gene: TRBJ2-5; V gene: TRBV7-2; CDR3 protein: CASSYPGQGGETQYF
J gene: NA; V gene: TRBV19; CDR3 protein: CASSIQVSYEQYF
J gene: TRBJ1-3; V gene: TRBV30; CDR3 protein: CAWSPLGGPGNTIYF
J gene: TRBJ1-2; V gene: TRBV6-1; CDR3 protein: CASSAGSVRLGYTF
J gene: TRBJ2-7; V gene: TRBV27; CDR3 protein: CASSLWSGTSVHEQYF
J gene: TRBJ2-3; V gene: TRBV28; CDR3 protein: CASSTPVGVDTQYF
J gene: TRBJ2-6; V gene: TRBV5-4; CDR3 protein: CASSEPGFGRANVLTF
J gene: TRBJ2-1; V gene: TRBV7-3; CDR3 protein: CASSLRGSGSENEQFF
J gene: TRBJ2-7; V gene: TRBV28; CDR3 protein: CASSLPHREHEQYF
J gene: TRBJ1-2; V gene: TRBV29-1; CDR3 protein: CSVTGDYGYTF
J gene: TRBJ2-7; V gene: TRBV6-1; CDR3 protein: CASSGLAGAEQYF
J gene: TRBJ1-1; V gene: TRBV5-4; CDR3 protein: CASSGSRGLNTEAFF
J gene: TRBJ2-3; V gene: TRBV5-1; CDR3 protein: CASSLLGLADTDTQYF
J gene: TRBJ2-3; V gene: TRBV7-2; CDR3 protein: CASSRREGRTDTQYF
J gene: TRBJ2-5; V gene: TRBV19; CDR3 protein: CASSWGWIAGGETQYF
J gene: TRBJ2-7; V gene: TRBV28; CDR3 protein: CASSLMDRGRSEQYF
J gene: TRBJ2-3; V gene: TRBV14; CDR3 protein: CASSHPPSGSWPDTQYF
J gene: TRBJ2-1; V gene: TRBV27; CDR3 protein: CASSFQGTYNEQFF
J gene: TRBJ2-5; V gene: TRBV7-2; CDR3 protein: CASSLGGATQETQYF
J gene: TRBJ2-7; V gene: TRBV5-6; CDR3 protein: CASSLGWASSYEQYF
J gene: TRBJ2-5; V gene: TRBV7-2; CDR3 protein: CASRPDLVETQYF
J gene: TRBJ2-5; V gene: TRBV19; CDR3 protein: CASSIGGNQETQYF
J gene: TRBJ2-4; V gene: TRBV19; CDR3 protein: CASSIGPGYIQYF